This T cell receptor (beta chain) was sequenced for a study of siplizumab effects on memory and regulatory T cells. Whole-study results and caveats: Significant reduction of alloreactive sequences traceable to unstimulated CD4+ memory cells was observed with siplizumab. Roughly 80-96% of proliferating CD4+ or CD8+ clones lacked a naive or memory phenotype that could be assigned. Solely a minor proportion of alloreactive clones could be assigned to unstimulated subsets. Naive T cells seemed more diverse than memory cells; they also seemed major alloresponse contributors.

This CDR3 is 11 amino acids long. Trimming removed 5 bases at V and 4 bases at J, with 8 bases between. Per the germline V gene, CDR1 is SQVTM and CDR2 is ANQGSEA. Details on this clone: Its antigen is not identified.

Repertoires were generated with immunoSEQ multiplex PCR, while TCRdb's copy carries only in-frame clones and drops some. The table records about 100,000 clones, more than 90% of them present only once. The clonotype originates from a human donor in good health. This chain uses TRBV29-1 with TRBJ1-1; D gene uncertain. The sequenced sample consisted of CD4+ T cells sorted from blood. CDR3 sequence reads: CSVTEPTEAFF. CDR3 coding DNA: TGCAGCGTTACCGAACCCACTGAAGCTTTCTTT. Full variable domain (remainder filled in from reference TRBV29-1 and TRBJ1-1): SAVISQKPSRDICQRGTSLTIQCQVDSQVTMMFWYRQQPGQSLTLIATANQGSEATYESGFVIDKFPISRPNLTFSTLTVSNMSPEDSSIYLCSVTEPTEAFFGQGTRLTVV.